This TCR beta chain derives from a study of control samples from healthy donors and cancer patients. Profiled with immunoSEQ multiplex PCR; TCRdb holds only in-frame clones, not every one. The table records 60,000 to 75,000 clones, more than 80% of them present only once. Material: blood. The sequence was collected from a man aged 55 to 70 in good health.

In DNA form, the CDR3 reads TGCAGTGCCAGTCGGGACAGGAGCTACACCTTC. Its protein is CSASRDRSYTF. This chain joins TRBV20-1 and TRBJ1-2, with 8 positions matching TRBD1. The CDR3 sequence is 11 residues long. The junction had 6 bases not matched to a gene; V was cut back by 6 bases and J by 9 bases. Germline CDR1 reads DFQATT; CDR2 reads SNEGSKA (reference sequence).